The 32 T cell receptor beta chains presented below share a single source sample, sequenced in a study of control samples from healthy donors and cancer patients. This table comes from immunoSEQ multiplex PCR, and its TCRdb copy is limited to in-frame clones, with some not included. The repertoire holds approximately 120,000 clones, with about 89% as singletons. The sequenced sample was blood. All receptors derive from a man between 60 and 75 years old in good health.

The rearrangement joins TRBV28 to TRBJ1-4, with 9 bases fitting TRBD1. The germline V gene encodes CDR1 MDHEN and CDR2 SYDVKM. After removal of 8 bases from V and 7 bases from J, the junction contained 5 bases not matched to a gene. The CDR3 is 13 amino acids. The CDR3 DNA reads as TGTGCCAGCCAAACAGGGGGCGGTGAAAAACTGTTTTTT. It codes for CASQTGGGEKLFF.

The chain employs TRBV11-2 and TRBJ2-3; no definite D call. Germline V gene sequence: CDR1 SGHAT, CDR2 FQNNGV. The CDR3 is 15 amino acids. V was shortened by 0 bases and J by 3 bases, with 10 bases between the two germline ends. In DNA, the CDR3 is TGTGCCAGCAGCTTAGAAAGCATCCTAACAGATACGCAGTATTTT. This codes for CASSLESILTDTQYF.

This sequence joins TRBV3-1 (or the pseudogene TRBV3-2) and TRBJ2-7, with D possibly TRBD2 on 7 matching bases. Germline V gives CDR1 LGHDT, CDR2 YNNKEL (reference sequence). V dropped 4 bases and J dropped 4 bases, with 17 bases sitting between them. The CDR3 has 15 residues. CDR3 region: CASSPLEGGAYEQYF. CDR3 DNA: TGTGCCAGCAGCCCACTGGAGGGGGGGGCTTACGAGCAGTACTTC.

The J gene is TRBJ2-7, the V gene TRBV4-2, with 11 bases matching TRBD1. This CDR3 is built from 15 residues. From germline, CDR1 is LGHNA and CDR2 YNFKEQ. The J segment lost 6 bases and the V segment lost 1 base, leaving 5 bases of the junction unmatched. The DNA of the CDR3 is TGTGCCAGCAGCCAAGCCGGGACAGGGGGAATCGAGCAGTACTTC. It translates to CASSQAGTGGIEQYF.

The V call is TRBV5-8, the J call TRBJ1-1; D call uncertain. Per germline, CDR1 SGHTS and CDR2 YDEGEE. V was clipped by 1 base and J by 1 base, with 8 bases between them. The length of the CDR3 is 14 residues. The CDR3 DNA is TGTGCCAGCAGCTTGAGACACCCGAACACTGAAGCTTTCTTT. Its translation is CASSLRHPNTEAFF.

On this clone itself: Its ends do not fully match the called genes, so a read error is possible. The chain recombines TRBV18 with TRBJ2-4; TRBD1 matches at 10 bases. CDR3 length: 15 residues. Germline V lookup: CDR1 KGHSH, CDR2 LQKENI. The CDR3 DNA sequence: TGTGCCAGCTCACCCGGGACAGGGGCGTCAACAGCATCGGACTTC. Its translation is CASSPGTGASTASDF.

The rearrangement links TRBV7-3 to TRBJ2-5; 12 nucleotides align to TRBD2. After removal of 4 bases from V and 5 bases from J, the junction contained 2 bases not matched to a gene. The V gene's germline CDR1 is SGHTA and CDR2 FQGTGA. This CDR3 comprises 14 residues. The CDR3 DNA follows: TGTGCCAGCAGCTCCGGACTAGCGGGGGAGACCCAGTACTTC. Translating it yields CASSSGLAGETQYF.

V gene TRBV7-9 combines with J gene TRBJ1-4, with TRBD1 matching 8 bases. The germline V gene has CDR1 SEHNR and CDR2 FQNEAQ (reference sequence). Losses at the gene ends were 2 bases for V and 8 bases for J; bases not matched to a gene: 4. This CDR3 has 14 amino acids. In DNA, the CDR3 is TGTGCCAGCAGCTTAAGGACAGGGTACGAAAAACTGTTTTTT. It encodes CASSLRTGYEKLFF. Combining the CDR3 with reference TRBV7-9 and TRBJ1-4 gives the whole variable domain DTGVSQNPRHKITKRGQNVTFRCDPISEHNRLYWYRQTLGQGPEFLTYFQNEAQLEKSRLLSDRFSAERPKGSFSTLEIQRTEQGDSAMYLCASSLRTGYEKLFFGSGTQLSVL.

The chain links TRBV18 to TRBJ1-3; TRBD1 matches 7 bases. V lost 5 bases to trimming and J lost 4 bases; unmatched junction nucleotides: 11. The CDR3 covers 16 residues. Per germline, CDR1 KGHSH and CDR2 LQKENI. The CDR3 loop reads CASSSTGSLGGNTIYF. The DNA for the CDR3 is TGTGCCAGCTCATCGACAGGGAGCCTGGGGGGAAACACCATATATTTT. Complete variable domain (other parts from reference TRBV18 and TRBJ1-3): NAGVMQNPRHLVRRRGQEARLRCSPMKGHSHVYWYRQLPEEGLKFMVYLQKENIIDESGMPKERFSAEFPKEGPSILRIQQVVRGDSAAYFCASSSTGSLGGNTIYFGEGSWLTVV.

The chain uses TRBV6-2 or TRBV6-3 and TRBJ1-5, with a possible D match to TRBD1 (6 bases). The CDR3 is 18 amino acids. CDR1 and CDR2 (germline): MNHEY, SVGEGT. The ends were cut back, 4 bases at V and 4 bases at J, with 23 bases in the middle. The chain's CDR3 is CASSSSFSKLQGNQPQHF. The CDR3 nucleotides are TGTGCCAGCAGTTCCTCTTTCAGCAAACTACAGGGTAATCAGCCCCAGCATTTT.

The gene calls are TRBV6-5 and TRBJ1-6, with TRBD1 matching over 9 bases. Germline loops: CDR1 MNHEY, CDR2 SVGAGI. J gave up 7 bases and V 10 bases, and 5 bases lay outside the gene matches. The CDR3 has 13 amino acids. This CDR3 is CATGTGMNSPLHF. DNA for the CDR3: TGTGCCACCGGGACAGGGATGAATTCACCCCTCCACTTT.

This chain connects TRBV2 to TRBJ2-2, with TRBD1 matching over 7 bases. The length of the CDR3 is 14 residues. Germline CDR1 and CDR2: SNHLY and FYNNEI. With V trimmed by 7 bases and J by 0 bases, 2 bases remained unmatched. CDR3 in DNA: TGTGCCAGCACAGACAGGGCGAACACCGGGGAGCTGTTTTTT. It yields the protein CASTDRANTGELFF.

CDR3 sequence reads: CASSFTGEGTEAFF. CDR3 coding DNA: TGTGCCAGCAGTTTCACAGGGGAGGGCACTGAAGCTTTCTTT. The chain uses TRBV27 and TRBJ1-1, with TRBD1 matching over 7 bases. The CDR3 is made up of 14 amino acids. Trimming removed 3 bases from V and 4 bases from J; junction bases left unmatched: 5. CDR1 is MNHEY and CDR2 is SMNVEV in the germline V gene (reference sequence).

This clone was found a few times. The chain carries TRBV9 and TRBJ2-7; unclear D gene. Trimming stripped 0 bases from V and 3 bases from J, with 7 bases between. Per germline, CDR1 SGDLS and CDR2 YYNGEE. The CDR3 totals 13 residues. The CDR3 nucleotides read TGTGCCAGCAGCGTAGATGGCTACTACGAGCAGTACTTC. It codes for CASSVDGYYEQYF. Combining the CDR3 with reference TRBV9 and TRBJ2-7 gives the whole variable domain DSGVTQTPKHLITATGQRVTLRCSPRSGDLSVYWYQQSLDQGLQFLIQYYNGEERAKGNILERFSAQQFPDLHSELNLSSLELGDSALYFCASSVDGYYEQYFGPGTRLTVT.

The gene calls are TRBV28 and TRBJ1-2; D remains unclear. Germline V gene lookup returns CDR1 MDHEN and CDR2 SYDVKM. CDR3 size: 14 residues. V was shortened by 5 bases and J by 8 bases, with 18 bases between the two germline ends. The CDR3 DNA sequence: TGTGCCAGCAGTCCCCTGGGAGGGTGGGGAGGCTACACCTTC. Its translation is CASSPLGGWGGYTF.

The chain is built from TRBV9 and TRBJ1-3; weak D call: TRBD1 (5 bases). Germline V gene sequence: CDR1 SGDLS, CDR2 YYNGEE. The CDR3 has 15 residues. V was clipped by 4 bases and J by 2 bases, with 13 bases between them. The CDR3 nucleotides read TGTGCCAGCAGCCCCCGTCGGGGGGCTGGAAACACCATATATTTT. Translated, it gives CASSPRRGAGNTIYF.

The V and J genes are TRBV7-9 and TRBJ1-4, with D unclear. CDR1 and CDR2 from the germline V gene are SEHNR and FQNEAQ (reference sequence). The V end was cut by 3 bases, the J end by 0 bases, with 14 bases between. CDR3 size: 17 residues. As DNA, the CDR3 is TGTGCCAGCAGCTTCGAGTTCACCGCTGCAACTAATGAAAAACTGTTTTTT. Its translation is CASSFEFTAATNEKLFF.

CDR3 coding DNA: TGTGCCAGCTCACCAAAAAATAGCAATCAGCCCCAGCATTTT. It encodes CASSPKNSNQPQHF. The genes are TRBV18 and TRBJ1-5; D ambiguous. The CDR3 is 14 amino acids. Germline V gives CDR1 KGHSH, CDR2 LQKENI. V was cut by 2 bases and J by 0 bases, with 5 bases left in between.

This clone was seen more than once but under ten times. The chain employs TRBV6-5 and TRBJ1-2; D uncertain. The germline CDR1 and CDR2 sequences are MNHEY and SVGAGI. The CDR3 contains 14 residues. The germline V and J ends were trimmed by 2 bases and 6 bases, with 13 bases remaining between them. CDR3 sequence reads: CASSYRANVDGYTF. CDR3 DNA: TGTGCCAGCAGTTACCGAGCGAATGTAGATGGCTACACCTTC.

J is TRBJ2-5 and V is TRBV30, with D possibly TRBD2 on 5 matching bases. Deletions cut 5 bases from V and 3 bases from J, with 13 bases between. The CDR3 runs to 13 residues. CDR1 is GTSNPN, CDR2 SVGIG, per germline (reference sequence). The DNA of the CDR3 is TGTGCCTGGCTTCCCGGGGTGGAAGAGACCCAGTACTTC. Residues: CAWLPGVEETQYF.

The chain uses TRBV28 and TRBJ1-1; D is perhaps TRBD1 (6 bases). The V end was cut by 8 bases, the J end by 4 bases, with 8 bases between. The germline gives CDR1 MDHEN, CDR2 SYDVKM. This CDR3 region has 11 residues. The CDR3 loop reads CASYRATEAFF. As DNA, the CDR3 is TGTGCCAGCTACAGGGCCACTGAAGCTTTCTTT.

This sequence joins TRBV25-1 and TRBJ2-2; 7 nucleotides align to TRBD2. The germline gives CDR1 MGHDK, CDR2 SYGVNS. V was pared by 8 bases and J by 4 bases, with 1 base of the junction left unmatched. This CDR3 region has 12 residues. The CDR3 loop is CASWGGTGELFF. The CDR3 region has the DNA TGTGCCAGCTGGGGGGGCACCGGGGAGCTGTTTTTT.

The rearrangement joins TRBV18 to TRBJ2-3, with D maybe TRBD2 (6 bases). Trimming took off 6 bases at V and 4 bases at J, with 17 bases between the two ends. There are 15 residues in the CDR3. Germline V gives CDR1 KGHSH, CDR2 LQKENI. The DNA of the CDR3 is TGTGCCAGCTCCCCGGGATCCCCGGGGGCAGATACGCAGTATTTT. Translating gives CASSPGSPGADTQYF.

CDR3: CASSLTGTGGYEQYF. The CDR3 DNA reads as TGTGCCAGCAGCCTCACCGGGACAGGGGGCTACGAGCAGTACTTC. The V call is TRBV6-5, the J call TRBJ2-7, with 11 bases that match TRBD1. The CDR3 runs to 15 residues. CDR1 and CDR2 (germline): MNHEY, SVGAGI. Trimming took 6 bases from V and 3 from J; bases not matched to a gene: 7.

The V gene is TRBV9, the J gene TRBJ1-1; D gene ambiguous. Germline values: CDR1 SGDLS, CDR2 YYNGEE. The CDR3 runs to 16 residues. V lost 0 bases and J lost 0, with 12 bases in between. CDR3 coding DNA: TGTGCCAGCAGCGTAGTACAGCCAAACATGAACACTGAAGCTTTCTTT. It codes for CASSVVQPNMNTEAFF.

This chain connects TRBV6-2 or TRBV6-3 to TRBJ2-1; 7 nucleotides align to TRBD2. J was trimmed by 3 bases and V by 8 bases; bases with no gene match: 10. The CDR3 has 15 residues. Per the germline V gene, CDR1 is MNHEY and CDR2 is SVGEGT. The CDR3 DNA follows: TGTGCCAGCTGCCTGGGGGGGATCTTCTACAATGAGCAGTTCTTC. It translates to CASCLGGIFYNEQFF.

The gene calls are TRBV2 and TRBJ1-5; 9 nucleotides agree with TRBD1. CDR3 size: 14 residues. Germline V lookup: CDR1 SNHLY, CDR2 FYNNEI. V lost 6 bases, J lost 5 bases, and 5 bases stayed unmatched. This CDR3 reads CASSRDRVDQPQHF. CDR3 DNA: TGTGCCAGCAGCCGGGACAGGGTGGATCAGCCCCAGCATTTT.

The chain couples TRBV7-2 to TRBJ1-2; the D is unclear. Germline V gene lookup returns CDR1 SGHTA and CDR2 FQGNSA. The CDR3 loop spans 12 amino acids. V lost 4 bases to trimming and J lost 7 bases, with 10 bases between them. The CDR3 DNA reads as TGTGCCAGCAGCTCCCCGCCGAGTGGCTACACCTTC. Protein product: CASSSPPSGYTF.

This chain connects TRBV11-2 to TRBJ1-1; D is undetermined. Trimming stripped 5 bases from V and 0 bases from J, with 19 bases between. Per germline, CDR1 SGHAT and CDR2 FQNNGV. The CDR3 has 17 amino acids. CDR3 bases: TGTGCCAGCAGCGCTCGGGTCCCCCGGGGAATGAACACTGAAGCTTTCTTT. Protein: CASSARVPRGMNTEAFF.

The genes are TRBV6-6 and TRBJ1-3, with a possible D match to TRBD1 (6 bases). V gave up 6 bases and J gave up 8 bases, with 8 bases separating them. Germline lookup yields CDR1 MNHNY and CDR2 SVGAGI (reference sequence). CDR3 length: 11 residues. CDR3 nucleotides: TGTGCCAGCAGCTACAGGGACACCATATATTTT. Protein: CASSYRDTIYF.

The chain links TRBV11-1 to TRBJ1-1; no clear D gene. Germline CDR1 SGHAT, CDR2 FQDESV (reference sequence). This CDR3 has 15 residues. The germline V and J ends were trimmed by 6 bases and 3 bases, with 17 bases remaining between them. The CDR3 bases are TGTGCCAGCAGGACCGGGATTTCCTCGTACACTGAAGCTTTCTTT. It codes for CASRTGISSYTEAFF.

The DNA of the CDR3 is TGTGCCAGCAGCTTACGGGGGAGTGGGGCCAACGTCCTGACTTTC. This translates into CASSLRGSGANVLTF. The chain employs TRBV11-2 and TRBJ2-6; D may be TRBD2 (6 bases). CDR3 length: 15 residues. The V end was cut by 2 bases, the J end by 3 bases, with 8 bases between. CDR1 is SGHAT, CDR2 FQNNGV, per germline.